The 26 T cell receptor beta chains below come from one sample, sequenced in a study of CD8 T cells in Susac syndrome. RNA was extracted with the RNeasy kit, and a quantity of roughly 0.5 to 1 ug was reverse transcribed using random hexamers. Via MiXCR, TCRdb re-called the immunoSEQ multiplex PCR reads, giving one row per CDR3 protein. The sample contains roughly 200,000 distinct CDR3 sequences, about 95% of which appear only once. The specimen was CD4+ T cells from PBMCs. The receptors stem from a human donor with Susac syndrome.

The gene calls are TRBV28 and TRBJ1-5; TRBD1 is a possible D gene (6 bases). From germline, CDR1 is MDHEN and CDR2 SYDVKM. The CDR3 is 14 amino acids. V gave up 6 bases and J gave up 1 base, with 10 bases separating them. CDR3 nucleotide sequence: TGTGCCAGCAGAGGGGGGATGAGCAATCAGCCCCAGCATTTT. Its translation: CASRGGMSNQPQHF.

The chain is built from TRBV25-1 and TRBJ2-5; a weak D match, TRBD2 (5 bases). Trimming removed 1 base at V and 4 bases at J, with 10 bases between. Germline V lookup: CDR1 MGHDK, CDR2 SYGVNS. This CDR3 region has 14 residues. CDR3 loop: CASSEFGLTETQYF. As DNA, the CDR3 is TGTGCCAGCAGTGAATTCGGACTCACAGAGACCCAGTACTTC.

V gene TRBV20-1 combines with J gene TRBJ2-1, with 12 bases identical to TRBD2. The CDR3 length is 16 residues. Trimming cost V 3 bases and J 4 bases; bases outside gene matches: 7. Germline lookup yields CDR1 DFQATT and CDR2 SNEGSKA (reference sequence). The CDR3 reads CSASRLAGGSYNEQFF. The DNA of the CDR3 is TGCAGTGCTAGCCGGCTAGCGGGGGGGTCTTACAATGAGCAGTTCTTC.

The count of this clonotype is one. The chain is built from TRBV3-1 and TRBJ1-2; D is possibly TRBD1 (6 bases). Trimming took 0 bases from V and 3 from J, leaving 8 bases between them. Germline CDR1 LGHDT, CDR2 YNNKEL (reference sequence). CDR3 size: 14 residues. CDR3 in amino acids: CASSQEYRDYGYTF. The DNA for the CDR3 is TGTGCCAGCAGCCAAGAGTACAGGGACTATGGCTACACCTTC. Supplemented by reference TRBV3-1 and TRBJ1-2, the full variable domain reads DTAVSQTPKYLVTQMGNDKSIKCEQNLGHDTMYWYKQDSKKFLKIMFSYNNKELIINETVPNRFSPKSPDKAHLNLHINSLELGDSAVYFCASSQEYRDYGYTFGSGTRLTVV.

V usage is TRBV20-1 and J usage is TRBJ1-1, with 7 bases identical to TRBD1. The CDR3 runs to 16 residues. Trimming cost V 3 bases and J 2 bases; bases outside gene matches: 12. CDR1 is DFQATT, CDR2 SNEGSKA, per germline (reference sequence). The CDR3 protein is CSASDLTGSGNTEAFF. The CDR3 DNA reads as TGCAGTGCTAGTGACCTGACAGGGTCCGGAAACACTGAAGCTTTCTTT.

In its sample, this clonotype was seen a few times. V is TRBV25-1 and J is TRBJ2-3; D uncertain. Germline CDR1 MGHDK, CDR2 SYGVNS. The V and J ends lost 4 bases and 0 bases respectively, with 2 bases between them. The CDR3 extends over 12 amino acids. In DNA, the CDR3 is TGTGCCAGCAGTGTCAGCACAGATACGCAGTATTTT. Amino acids: CASSVSTDTQYF. The full variable domain, its missing parts supplied by reference TRBV25-1 and TRBJ2-3, is EADIYQTPRYLVIGTGKKITLECSQTMGHDKMYWYQQDPGMELHLIHYSYGVNSTEKGDLSSESTVSRIRTEHFPLTLESARPSHTSQYLCASSVSTDTQYFGPGTRLTVL.

The chain combines TRBV20-1 with TRBJ2-1, with D possibly matching TRBD2 (6 bases). This CDR3 contains 14 residues. Between the trimmed V and J ends, which lost 4 bases and 0 bases, there was a span of 10 bases. Germline V gene data show CDR1 as DFQATT and CDR2 as SNEGSKA (reference sequence). DNA of the CDR3: TGCAGTGCTAAGTTAGCGGACTCCTACAATGAGCAGTTCTTC. Its translation: CSAKLADSYNEQFF.

This chain uses TRBV7-2 with TRBJ2-2; 10 nucleotides line up with TRBD2. With 4 bases clipped from V and 4 bases from J, the junction kept 3 bases outside the gene matches. The CDR3 covers 15 residues. Germline CDR1 SGHTA, CDR2 FQGNSA. The DNA for the CDR3 is TGTGCCAGCAGCTCTAGCGGGAGAGGCACCGGGGAGCTGTTTTTT. Translated: CASSSSGRGTGELFF.

V and J are TRBV4-2 and TRBJ2-7; D is unresolved. This CDR3 is built from 13 residues. V was cut by 2 bases and J by 4 bases, with 9 bases left in between. Germline V gives CDR1 LGHNA, CDR2 YNFKEQ. The CDR3 DNA is TGTGCCAGCAGCCAAAGGTCAGATTACGAGCAGTACTTC. Amino acid sequence: CASSQRSDYEQYF.

CDR3 loop: CASSGANQPQHF. The DNA of the CDR3 is TGTGCCAGCTCGGGGGCTAATCAGCCCCAGCATTTT. The chain links TRBV28 to TRBJ1-5; a possible D gene is TRBD1 (6 bases). Germline V gene sequence: CDR1 MDHEN, CDR2 SYDVKM. The CDR3 is 12 residues long. Trimming cost V 8 bases and J 4 bases, with 9 bases left between them.

V is TRBV5-4 and J is TRBJ2-7; 11 nucleotides line up with TRBD2. This CDR3 region has 16 residues. The ends lost 4 bases at V and 0 bases at J; junction bases unmatched: 6. Germline CDR1 reads SGHNT; CDR2 reads YYREEE (reference sequence). The CDR3 protein is CASSPGLADDSYEQYF. CDR3 nucleotide sequence: TGTGCCAGCAGCCCGGGACTAGCGGATGACTCCTACGAGCAGTACTTC.

V gene TRBV20-1 combines with J gene TRBJ1-1; TRBD1 matches at 8 bases. Per the germline V gene, CDR1 is DFQATT and CDR2 is SNEGSKA (reference sequence). Trimming cost V 0 bases and J 10 bases; bases outside gene matches: 13. This CDR3 spans 15 amino acids. DNA for the CDR3: TGCAGTGCTAGAGACCCCGGACAGGGACGCCAGACAGCTTTCTTT. It specifies CSARDPGQGRQTAFF.

The CDR3 sequence is CASSLSEGSGSYTF. The CDR3 DNA sequence: TGTGCCAGCAGCTTATCCGAGGGATCCGGCAGCTACACCTTC. V usage is TRBV7-9 and J usage is TRBJ1-2; D uncertain. The germline V gene encodes CDR1 SEHNR and CDR2 FQNEAQ (reference sequence). V lost 2 bases and J lost 9, with 16 bases in between. This CDR3 is built from 14 residues. Combining the CDR3 with reference TRBV7-9 and TRBJ1-2 gives the whole variable domain DTGVSQNPRHKITKRGQNVTFRCDPISEHNRLYWYRQTLGQGPEFLTYFQNEAQLEKSRLLSDRFSAERPKGSFSTLEIQRTEQGDSAMYLCASSLSEGSGSYTFGSGTRLTVV.

The rearrangement links TRBV9 to TRBJ2-6; TRBD1 agrees at 12 bases. Germline lookup yields CDR1 SGDLS and CDR2 YYNGEE. With 0 bases clipped from V and 7 bases from J, the junction kept 8 bases outside the gene matches. The CDR3 extends over 18 amino acids. CDR3 sequence: CASSVGSGQGARANVLTF. The CDR3 nucleotides read TGTGCCAGCAGCGTAGGATCGGGACAGGGGGCCAGAGCCAACGTCCTGACTTTC.

The chain has TRBV20-1 and TRBJ2-3; D remains unclear. The CDR3 runs 13 residues. V lost 3 bases, J lost 2 bases, and 9 bases lay in between. Germline V gene lookup returns CDR1 DFQATT and CDR2 SNEGSKA (reference sequence). The CDR3 DNA is TGCAGTGCTAGTTGGGTCTCCACAGATACGCAGTATTTT. Its protein is CSASWVSTDTQYF.

The chain is built from TRBV30 and TRBJ2-3, with TRBD2 matching 9 bases. Per the germline V gene, CDR1 is GTSNPN and CDR2 is SVGIG (reference sequence). V dropped 4 bases and J dropped 4; count of bases not matched to a gene: 3. The CDR3 runs 13 residues. CDR3 nucleotides: TGTGCCTGGAAAGCGGGGGGAGCAGATACGCAGTATTTT. It encodes CAWKAGGADTQYF.

The V call is TRBV19, the J call TRBJ1-5; no clear D. The V and J ends lost 3 bases and 7 bases respectively, with 16 bases between them. This CDR3 is 15 amino acids long. Germline CDR1 and CDR2: LNHDA and SQIVND (reference sequence). The CDR3 is CASSIGPQPSQPQHF. DNA of the CDR3: TGTGCCAGTAGTATTGGGCCCCAACCCAGCCAGCCCCAGCATTTT.

The CDR3 region is CASSLLSQAGANVLTF. CDR3 DNA sequence: TGTGCCAGCAGCTTATTATCCCAGGCTGGGGCCAACGTCCTGACTTTC. This chain joins TRBV7-2 and TRBJ2-6; D is ambiguous. The CDR3 is 16 amino acids. CDR1 and CDR2 (germline): SGHTA, FQGNSA. Between the trimmed V and J ends, which lost 2 bases and 2 bases, there was a span of 10 bases.

The chain has TRBV7-8 and TRBJ2-2, with 10 bases fitting TRBD2. CDR1 is SGHVS, CDR2 FQNEAQ, per germline. The V segment lost 6 bases and the J segment 0 bases; nucleotides outside the gene matches: 1. CDR3 length: 15 amino acids. The CDR3 sequence: CASSGLAANTGELFF. CDR3 nucleotide sequence: TGTGCCAGCAGTGGACTAGCGGCGAACACCGGGGAGCTGTTTTTT. The whole variable domain, remainder taken from reference TRBV7-8 and TRBJ2-2, is GAGVSQSPRYKVAKRGQDVALRCDPISGHVSLFWYQQALGQGPEFLTYFQNEAQLDKSGLPSDRFFAERPEGSVSTLKIQRTQQEDSAVYLCASSGLAANTGELFFGEGSRLTVL.

This chain joins TRBV3-1 and TRBJ1-1; D unclear. CDR3 length: 15 residues. Germline values: CDR1 LGHDT, CDR2 YNNKEL (reference sequence). The V and J ends lost 4 bases and 4 bases respectively, with 16 bases between them. CDR3 in amino acids: CASSPPGSGGTEAFF. The CDR3 region has the DNA TGTGCCAGCAGCCCTCCGGGTAGCGGTGGCACTGAAGCTTTCTTT.

V usage is TRBV4-1 and J usage is TRBJ1-2; D not resolved. CDR1 and CDR2 from the germline V gene are MGHRA and YSYEKL. Between the trimmed V and J ends, which lost 4 bases and 6 bases, there was a span of 9 bases. The CDR3 has 12 amino acids. The CDR3 spells CASSPPGDGYTF. CDR3 nucleotide sequence: TGCGCCAGCAGCCCCCCGGGTGATGGCTACACCTTC.

The chain recombines TRBV11-2 with TRBJ2-7; a weak D match, TRBD2 (6 bases). Trimming removed 5 bases at V and 1 base at J, with 18 bases between. Germline CDR1 and CDR2: SGHAT and FQNNGV. CDR3 length equals 16 residues. The CDR3 loop reads CASSPPYGRGSYEQYF. The CDR3 DNA is TGTGCCAGCAGCCCACCGTACGGGCGGGGTTCCTACGAGCAGTACTTC. The entire variable domain, with the rest obtained from reference TRBV11-2 and TRBJ2-7, is as follows: EAGVAQSPRYKIIEKRQSVAFWCNPISGHATLYWYQQILGQGPKLLIQFQNNGVVDDSQLPKDRFSAERLKGVDSTLKIQPAKLEDSAVYLCASSPPYGRGSYEQYFGPGTRLTVT.

The J gene is TRBJ2-7, the V gene TRBV15; 8 bases line up with TRBD1. Per the germline V gene, CDR1 is LNHNV and CDR2 is YYDKDF (reference sequence). The J segment lost 4 bases and the V segment lost 0 bases, leaving 8 bases of the junction unmatched. There are 16 residues in the CDR3. CDR3 in amino acids: CATSRDKETGAYEQYF. The CDR3 DNA follows: TGTGCCACCAGCAGAGATAAGGAGACAGGGGCTTACGAGCAGTACTTC.

J is TRBJ1-2 and V is TRBV5-4; D possibly corresponds to TRBD1 (5 bases). The germline V and J ends were trimmed by 0 bases and 5 bases, with 17 bases remaining between them. The CDR3 is 16 amino acids. Germline assignment: CDR1 SGHNT and CDR2 YYREEE (reference sequence). The CDR3 region has the DNA TGTGCCAGCAGCTTGGAGCAGGGCGTTGATCGTTATGGCTACACCTTC. This sequence encodes CASSLEQGVDRYGYTF.

This chain uses TRBV5-1 with TRBJ2-2, with D tentatively TRBD1 (6 bases). This CDR3 comprises 17 residues. Germline assignment: CDR1 SGHRS and CDR2 YFSETQ. Trimming cost V 4 bases and J 5 bases, with 21 bases left between them. The CDR3 DNA reads TGCGCCAGCAGCCCGGCCCGGACAGCCAGCTTGACCGGGGAGCTGTTTTTT. Its protein is CASSPARTASLTGELFF. Complete variable domain (other parts from reference TRBV5-1 and TRBJ2-2): KAGVTQTPRYLIKTRGQQVTLSCSPISGHRSVSWYQQTPGQGLQFLFEYFSETQRNKGNFPGRFSGRQFSNSRSEMNVSTLELGDSALYLCASSPARTASLTGELFFGEGSRLTVL.

The chain joins TRBV5-6 to TRBJ1-1, with 9 bases lining up with TRBD1. Germline trimming cut 4 bases from V and 3 bases from J; bases unmatched to any gene: 10. CDR1 is SGHDT and CDR2 is YYEEEE in the germline V gene. The CDR3 has 16 amino acids. The CDR3 DNA reads as TGTGCCAGCAGCCCCGGGACAGGGATGAGGGACACTGAAGCTTTCTTT. Amino acid sequence: CASSPGTGMRDTEAFF.